What follows are 14 T cell receptor beta chains derived from one specimen sequenced in a study of OX40 agonist ivuxolimab in advanced cancers. The method was immunoSEQ multiplex PCR; TCRdb's version includes in-frame clones alone and lacks a portion of them. Among about 71,000 clones listed, about 93% were seen once. Sequences were derived from CD4+ or CD8+ T cells sorted from blood, sampled in a trial of the OX40 agonist ivuxolimab. These receptors came from an adult with an advanced solid tumor such as melanoma, head and neck, liver or kidney cancer.

Written as DNA, the CDR3 is TGTGCCACATCCACGGGACTACAGTACAATGAGCAGTTCTTC. Its protein is CATSTGLQYNEQFF. The chain carries TRBV27 and TRBJ2-1, with TRBD2 matching 7 bases. The CDR3 consists of 14 residues. Germline CDR1 MNHEY, CDR2 SMNVEV (reference sequence). After removal of 10 bases from V and 4 bases from J, the junction contained 10 bases not matched to a gene.

V gene TRBV5-1 combines with J gene TRBJ1-6, with 8 bases fitting TRBD1. Germline trimming cut 2 bases from V and 5 bases from J; bases unmatched to any gene: 9. The CDR3 sequence is 17 residues long. Germline assignment: CDR1 SGHRS and CDR2 YFSETQ. The CDR3 DNA follows: TGCGCCAGCAGCTTCCGACCGACAGGGGTGGATAATTCACCCCTCCACTTT. Its translation: CASSFRPTGVDNSPLHF.

The genes are TRBV14 and TRBJ2-1; D uncertain. Germline CDR1 reads SGHDN; CDR2 reads FVKESK. V was cut by 4 bases and J by 10 bases, with 17 bases left in between. CDR3 size: 14 residues. Here the CDR3 reads CASSRETLVREQFF. CDR3 nucleotides: TGTGCCAGCAGCCGTGAAACGTTAGTTCGCGAGCAGTTCTTC.

The chain has TRBV11-2 and TRBJ2-1; 8 bases line up with TRBD2. The junction had 11 bases not matched to a gene; V was cut back by 7 bases and J by 6 bases. The CDR3 sequence is 15 residues long. Looked up from germline, CDR1 is SGHAT and CDR2 is FQNNGV. CDR3 sequence: CASNGLAGAPNEQFF. Written as DNA, the CDR3 is TGTGCCAGCAACGGGCTAGCGGGTGCCCCCAATGAGCAGTTCTTC.

This clone has more than one count but fewer than ten. The V and J genes are TRBV25-1 and TRBJ1-1; perhaps TRBD1 as D (6 bases). This CDR3 spans 12 amino acids. The germline CDR1 and CDR2 sequences are MGHDK and SYGVNS. The germline V and J ends were trimmed by 4 bases and 7 bases, with 10 bases remaining between them. The CDR3 coding sequence is TGTGCCAGCAGTGGGCGACAGGTTGAAGCTTTCTTT. This gives the protein CASSGRQVEAFF.

The V and J genes are TRBV9 and TRBJ1-2; D may be TRBD1 (6 bases). The CDR3 consists of 15 residues. Trimming shortened V by 3 bases and J by 4 bases, and 16 bases separated the two germline ends. Germline lookup yields CDR1 SGDLS and CDR2 YYNGEE. The CDR3 reads CASSGYRELSYGYTF. In DNA form, the CDR3 reads TGTGCCAGCAGCGGGTACAGGGAGTTAAGCTATGGCTACACCTTC.

V usage is TRBV4-3 and J usage is TRBJ2-3; weak D call: TRBD1 (6 bases). The CDR3 contains 16 residues. The V gene lost 1 base and the J gene lost 3 bases, with 14 bases spanning the gap. In germline, CDR1 is LGHNA, CDR2 YSLEER. The chain's CDR3 is CASSQALQGWTDTQYF. CDR3 bases: TGCGCCAGCAGCCAAGCCCTACAGGGTTGGACAGATACGCAGTATTTT.

The chain links TRBV29-1 to TRBJ1-1; TRBD1 might be the D (6 bases). The germline gives CDR1 SQVTM, CDR2 ANQGSEA. The length of the CDR3 is 13 residues. V was cut by 7 bases and J by 4 bases, with 16 bases left in between. CDR3 sequence reads: CSARGGDVTEAFF. The CDR3, as DNA: TGCAGCGCCCGAGGGGGGGACGTCACTGAAGCTTTCTTT. Filled out from reference TRBV29-1 and TRBJ1-1, the complete variable domain reads SAVISQKPSRDICQRGTSLTIQCQVDSQVTMMFWYRQQPGQSLTLIATANQGSEATYESGFVIDKFPISRPNLTFSTLTVSNMSPEDSSIYLCSARGGDVTEAFFGQGTRLTVV.

The CDR3 coding sequence is TGTGCCAGTAGTCCCCAGGGGGCTAATGAAAAACTGTTTTTT. This translates into CASSPQGANEKLFF. The rearrangement uses TRBV19 and TRBJ1-4; TRBD1 agrees at 7 bases. This CDR3 is 14 amino acids long. V was clipped by 5 bases and J by 3 bases; unmatched bases: 3. CDR1 is LNHDA and CDR2 is SQIVND in the germline V gene (reference sequence).

The CDR3, as DNA: TGTGCCAGCAGCCAACGGGACAGGGGAGGGTACGAGCAGTACTTC. Protein: CASSQRDRGGYEQYF. The chain carries TRBV14 and TRBJ2-7; 10 bases fit TRBD1. V was clipped by 2 bases and J by 4 bases; unmatched bases: 5. Germline CDR1 SGHDN, CDR2 FVKESK. The CDR3 is 15 amino acids.

The chain has TRBV21-1 and TRBJ1-6; whether TRBD1, the table's D call, matches the DNA was not checked. TRBV21-1 is a listed pseudogene. The CDR3 extends over 17 amino acids. Here the CDR3 DNA reads TGTGCCAGCAGCAAAGTAGGCAGGGCACTCCCTTTCTTGTCCCTCCACTTT. Its protein product is CASSKVGRALPFLSLHF.

V gene TRBV5-6 combines with J gene TRBJ1-2; TRBD1 matches 8 bases. The ends lost 0 bases at V and 2 bases at J; junction bases unmatched: 0. CDR1 is SGHDT, CDR2 YYEEEE, per germline. The CDR3 runs to 14 residues. The CDR3 nucleotides are TGTGCCAGCAGCTTGGGACAGGGGAACTATGGCTACACCTTC. Its protein is CASSLGQGNYGYTF. The full variable domain, rest sourced from reference TRBV5-6 and TRBJ1-2, is DAGVTQSPTHLIKTRGQQVTLRCSPKSGHDTVSWYQQALGQGPQFIFQYYEEEERQRGNFPDRFSGHQFPNYSSELNVNALLLGDSALYLCASSLGQGNYGYTFGSGTRLTVV.

On this clone: A single base separates this from a much larger clone, so it may be a read error. The chain carries TRBV11-2 and TRBJ1-5; TRBD1 matches at 9 bases. With V trimmed by 1 base and J by 3 bases, 1 base remained unmatched. This CDR3 comprises 15 residues. Germline assignment: CDR1 SGHAT and CDR2 FQNNGV. This chain's CDR3 is CASSLGTGVNQPQHF. CDR3 in DNA: TGTGCCAGCAGCTTAGGGACAGGGGTCAATCAGCCCCAGCATTTT.

The rearrangement links TRBV10-3 to TRBJ1-1, with D possibly matching TRBD1 (5 bases). This CDR3 is 17 amino acids long. Germline V gene data show CDR1 as ENHRY and CDR2 as SYGVKD. V was cut by 5 bases and J by 2 bases, with 21 bases left in between. CDR3 coding DNA: TGTGCCATCAGTTCACCACGCACACAGGATTCTAACACTGAAGCTTTCTTT. Translated, it gives CAISSPRTQDSNTEAFF.